This record looks at one T cell receptor beta chain sequence and its context. The data derive from a study of OX40 agonist ivuxolimab in advanced cancers. Generated by immunoSEQ multiplex PCR, the TCRdb table keeps only in-frame clones and is missing some. There are approximately 86,000 clones in the sample; more than 70% occur only once, and 6.5% lies in the top ten. V lost 3 bases and J lost 3, with 14 bases in between. In germline, CDR1 is LNHDA, CDR2 SQIVND (reference sequence). This CDR3 has 15 residues. Excluded were patients having autoimmune disease history or systemic immunosuppression. The sample here was CD4+ or CD8+ T cells sorted from blood, taken in a trial of the OX40 agonist ivuxolimab. This TCR derives from an adult with an advanced solid tumor such as melanoma, head and neck, liver or kidney cancer. The chain employs TRBV19 and TRBJ1-1; TRBD1 is a possible D gene (5 bases). CDR3 in DNA: TGTGCCAGTAGTATGATAGTCAGGGCGGACACTGAAGCTTTCTTT. Protein: CASSMIVRADTEAFF.